A single sample is the source of the 8 T cell receptor beta chains below, sequenced in a study of T cells in Graves' hyperthyroidism and ophthalmopathy. Using RNA transcripts as the source, TCR beta CDR3 regions were amplified. When the TCR CDR3 underwent first-round RT-PCR, the HTBI primer set was used. TCRdb re-analysed the multiplex PCR reads in MiXCR, keeping a single row per CDR3 protein. The sample records roughly 300,000 distinct CDR3 sequences, around 23% being singletons. The sequencing input was blood. These receptors all come from a woman in her forties or fifties with Graves' hyperthyroidism.

In its sample, this clonotype was seen many times. The genes are TRBV6-1 and TRBJ2-5; D is ambiguous. The ends were cut back, 3 bases at V and 7 bases at J, with 15 bases in the middle. Germline CDR1 MNHNS, CDR2 SASEGT. The CDR3 has 14 residues. The CDR3 region is CASSDRFALGTQYF. The CDR3 DNA is TGTGCCAGCAGTGATAGGTTCGCCCTTGGGACCCAGTACTTC.

In its sample, this clonotype was seen a few times. V usage is TRBV28 and J usage is TRBJ1-3, with a weak D call TRBD1 (5 bases). CDR1 MDHEN and CDR2 SYDVKM come from the germline V gene. Deletions cut 6 bases from V and 4 bases from J, with 13 bases between. There are 14 residues in the CDR3. The chain's CDR3 is CASSPRVVGNTIYF. CDR3 nucleotides: TGTGCCAGCAGCCCCAGGGTTGTGGGAAACACCATATATTTT.

The table lists this clonotype with a few counts. The chain links TRBV5-1 to TRBJ2-1, with D possibly TRBD1 on 6 matching bases. The CDR3 loop spans 13 amino acids. V was clipped by 0 bases and J by 6 bases, with 7 bases between them. Looked up from germline, CDR1 is SGHRS and CDR2 is YFSETQ. The CDR3 nucleotides read TGCGCCAGCAGCTTGGTACAGGGCAATGAGCAGTTCTTC. This encodes CASSLVQGNEQFF.

This chain connects TRBV15 to TRBJ1-4, with no clear D. Between the trimmed V and J ends, which lost 5 bases and 0 bases, there was a span of 10 bases. CDR1 and CDR2 (germline): LNHNV, YYDKDF (reference sequence). This CDR3 has 15 residues. DNA for the CDR3: TGTGCCACCAGCGGCCGGCGGACAACTAATGAAAAACTGTTTTTT. It is translated as CATSGRRTTNEKLFF.

The V call is TRBV12-3 or TRBV12-4, the J call TRBJ2-1; D possibly corresponds to TRBD1 (7 bases). V dropped 3 bases and J dropped 8 bases, with 14 bases sitting between them. The CDR3 contains 14 residues. The CDR3 coding sequence is TGTGCCAGCAGTTTCGGCAGGGGGGTCGATGAGCAGTTCTTC. Encoded protein: CASSFGRGVDEQFF.

This clonotype has only one observation. This could be a read error, since a much larger clone is one nucleotide away. The chain recombines TRBV3-1 with TRBJ2-7; no firm D call. This CDR3 contains 11 residues. Germline V CDR1 and CDR2: LGHDT, YNNKEL (reference sequence). This chain's CDR3 is CASRQVNEQYF. In DNA, the CDR3 is TGTGCCAGCAGACAAGTCAACGAGCAGTACTTC.

This clonotype was seen ten or more times. The chain joins TRBV7-9 to TRBJ2-1, with 14 nucleotides matching TRBD2. This CDR3 is built from 15 residues. Trimming took 10 bases from V and 4 from J; bases not matched to a gene: 6. Germline V gene lookup returns CDR1 SEHNR and CDR2 FQNEAQ (reference sequence). In DNA, the CDR3 is TGTGCCACCGAGACTAGCGGGAGGGAATACAATGAGCAGTTCTTC. Translated: CATETSGREYNEQFF.

Details on this clonotype: Since no conserved phenylalanine or tryptophan closes the CDR3, a read error is the likely cause. The V call is TRBV2, the J call TRBJ2-7, with TRBD1 identical over 7 bases. V trimming: 5 bases; J trimming: 2 bases; junction bases outside the gene matches: 6. Germline-derived CDR1 and CDR2 are SNHLY and FYNNEI. The CDR3 loop spans 14 amino acids. The CDR3 reads CASSPGQVTYEQYL. CDR3 in DNA: TGTGCCAGCAGTCCAGGACAGGTGACCTACGAGCAGTACTTG.